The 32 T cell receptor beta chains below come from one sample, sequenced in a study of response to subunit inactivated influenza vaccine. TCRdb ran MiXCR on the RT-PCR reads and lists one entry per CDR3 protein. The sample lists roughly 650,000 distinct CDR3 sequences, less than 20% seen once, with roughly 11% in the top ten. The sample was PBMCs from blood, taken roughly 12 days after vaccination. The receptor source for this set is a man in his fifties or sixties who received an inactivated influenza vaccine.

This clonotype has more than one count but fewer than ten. The CDR3, as DNA: TGTGCCAGCAGCCACGGTCTAGCGGGGGGGTCCACAGATACGCAGTATTTT. It codes for CASSHGLAGGSTDTQYF. The chain couples TRBV11-2 to TRBJ2-3, with 12 positions matching TRBD2. This CDR3 is built from 17 residues. Germline CDR1 is SGHAT and CDR2 is FQNNGV. The V gene end was trimmed by 5 bases and the J gene end by 2 bases; junction bases not matched to a gene: 8.

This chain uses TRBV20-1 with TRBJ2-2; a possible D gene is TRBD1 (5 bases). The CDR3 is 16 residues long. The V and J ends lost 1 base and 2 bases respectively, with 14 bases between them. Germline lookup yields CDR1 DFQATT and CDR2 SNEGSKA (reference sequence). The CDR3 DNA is TGCAGTGCTAGAGGGGCACAGGAAGGAAACACCGGGGAGCTGTTTTTT. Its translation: CSARGAQEGNTGELFF.

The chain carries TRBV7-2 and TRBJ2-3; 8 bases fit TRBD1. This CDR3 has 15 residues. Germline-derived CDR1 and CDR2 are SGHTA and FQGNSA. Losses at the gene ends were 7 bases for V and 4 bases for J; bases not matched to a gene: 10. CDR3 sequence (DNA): TGTGCCAGCAACGGACAGGGCTCGAGAGCAGATACGCAGTATTTT. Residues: CASNGQGSRADTQYF.

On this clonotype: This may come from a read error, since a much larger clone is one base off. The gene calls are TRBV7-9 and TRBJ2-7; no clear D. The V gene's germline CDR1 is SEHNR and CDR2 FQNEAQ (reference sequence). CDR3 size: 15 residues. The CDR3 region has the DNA TGTGCCAGCAGCCCATTGAGGCAGGCCTCCTACGAGCAGAACTTC. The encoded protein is CASSPLRQASYEQNF. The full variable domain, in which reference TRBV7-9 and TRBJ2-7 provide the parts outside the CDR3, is DTGVSQNPRHKITKRGQNVTFRCDPISEHNRLYWYRQTLGQGPEFLTYFQNEAQLEKSRLLSDRFSAERPKGSFSTLEIQRTEQGDSAMYLCASSPLRQASYEQNFGPGTRLTVT.

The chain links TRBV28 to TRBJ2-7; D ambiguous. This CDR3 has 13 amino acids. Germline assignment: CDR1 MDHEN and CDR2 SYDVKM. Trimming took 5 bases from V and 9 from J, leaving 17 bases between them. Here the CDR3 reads CASSPLGVGGQYF. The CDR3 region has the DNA TGTGCCAGCAGTCCCCTTGGGGTTGGCGGGCAGTACTTC.

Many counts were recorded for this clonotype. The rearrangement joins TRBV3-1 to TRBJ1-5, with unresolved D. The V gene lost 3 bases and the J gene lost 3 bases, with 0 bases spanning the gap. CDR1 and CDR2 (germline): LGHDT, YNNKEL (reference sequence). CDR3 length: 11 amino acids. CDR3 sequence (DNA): TGTGCCAGCAGCCACAATCAGCCCCAGCATTTT. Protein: CASSHNQPQHF.

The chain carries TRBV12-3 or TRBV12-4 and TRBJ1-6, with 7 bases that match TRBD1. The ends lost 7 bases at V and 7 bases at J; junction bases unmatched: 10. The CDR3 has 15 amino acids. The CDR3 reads CASNPTGLGNSPLHF. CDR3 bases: TGTGCCAGCAACCCGACAGGGTTGGGGAATTCACCCCTCCACTTT.

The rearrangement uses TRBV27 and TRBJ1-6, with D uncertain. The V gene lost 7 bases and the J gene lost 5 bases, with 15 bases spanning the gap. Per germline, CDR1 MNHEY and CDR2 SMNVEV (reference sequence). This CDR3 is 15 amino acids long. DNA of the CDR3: TGTGCCAGCAAGATAAACGGACGGGATAATTCACCCCTCCACTTT. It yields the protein CASKINGRDNSPLHF.

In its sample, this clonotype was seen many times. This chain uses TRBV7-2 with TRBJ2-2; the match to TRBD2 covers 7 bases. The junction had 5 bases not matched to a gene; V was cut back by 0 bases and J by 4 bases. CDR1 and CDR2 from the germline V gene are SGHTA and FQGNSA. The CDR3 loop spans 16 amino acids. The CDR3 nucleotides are TGTGCCAGCAGCTTAGCGTGGTCGGGGGGCACCGGGGAGCTGTTTTTT. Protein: CASSLAWSGGTGELFF.

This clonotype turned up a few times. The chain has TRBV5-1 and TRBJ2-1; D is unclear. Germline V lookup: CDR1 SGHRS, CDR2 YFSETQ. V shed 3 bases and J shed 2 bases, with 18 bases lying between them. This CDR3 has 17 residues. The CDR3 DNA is TGCGCCAGCAGCTCCTACCTCTCACCCACCCCCTACAATGAGCAGTTCTTC. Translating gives CASSSYLSPTPYNEQFF.

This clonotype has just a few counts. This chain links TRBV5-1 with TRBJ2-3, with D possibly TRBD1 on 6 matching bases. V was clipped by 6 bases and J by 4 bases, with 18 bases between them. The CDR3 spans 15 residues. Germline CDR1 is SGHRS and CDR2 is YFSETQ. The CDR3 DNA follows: TGCGCCAGCAAGTCCCACAGGGAAGCAGCAGATACGCAGTATTTT. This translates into CASKSHREAADTQYF.

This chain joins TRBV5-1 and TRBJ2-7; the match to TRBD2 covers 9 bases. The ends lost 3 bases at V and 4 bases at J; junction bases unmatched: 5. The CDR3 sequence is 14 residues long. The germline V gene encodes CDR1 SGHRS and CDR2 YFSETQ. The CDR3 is CASSSFSGSYEQYF. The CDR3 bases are TGCGCCAGCAGCTCATTTAGCGGGAGTTACGAGCAGTACTTC.

CDR3: CASSTSGVVLDTQYF. CDR3 bases: TGCGCCAGCAGCACTAGCGGGGTGGTTTTGGATACGCAGTATTTT. The chain carries TRBV5-1 and TRBJ2-3; the match to TRBD2 covers 10 bases. The CDR3 totals 15 residues. V was clipped by 4 bases and J by 6 bases; unmatched bases: 8. CDR1 is SGHRS and CDR2 is YFSETQ in the germline V gene.

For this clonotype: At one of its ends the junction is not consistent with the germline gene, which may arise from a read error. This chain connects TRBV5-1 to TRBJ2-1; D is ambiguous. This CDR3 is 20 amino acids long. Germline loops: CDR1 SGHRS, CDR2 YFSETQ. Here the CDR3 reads CASSRSISGIHPRLINERFF. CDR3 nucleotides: TGCGCCAGCAGCCGCAGTATTAGTGGGATTCACCCTCGTTTGATCAATGAGCGGTTCTTC.

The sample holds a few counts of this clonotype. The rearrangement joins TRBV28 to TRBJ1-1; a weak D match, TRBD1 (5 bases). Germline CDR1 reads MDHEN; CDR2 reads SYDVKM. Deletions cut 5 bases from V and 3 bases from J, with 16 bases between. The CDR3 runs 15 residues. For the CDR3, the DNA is TGTGCCAGCAGTAGTTCAGGGATGGAGGACACTGAAGCTTTCTTT. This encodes CASSSSGMEDTEAFF.

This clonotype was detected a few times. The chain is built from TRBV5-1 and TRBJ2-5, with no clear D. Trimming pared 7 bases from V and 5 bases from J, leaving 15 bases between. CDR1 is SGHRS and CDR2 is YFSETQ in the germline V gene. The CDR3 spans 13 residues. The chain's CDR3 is CASSGLPGETQYF. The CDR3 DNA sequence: TGCGCCAGCTCGGGCCTCCCCGGGGAGACCCAGTACTTC.

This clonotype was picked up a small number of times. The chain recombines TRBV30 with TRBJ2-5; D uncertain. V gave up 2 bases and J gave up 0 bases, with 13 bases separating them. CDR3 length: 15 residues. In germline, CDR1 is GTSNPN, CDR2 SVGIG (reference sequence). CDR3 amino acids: CAWSRRSWYQETQYF. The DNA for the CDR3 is TGTGCCTGGAGTCGGCGCTCCTGGTACCAAGAGACCCAGTACTTC.

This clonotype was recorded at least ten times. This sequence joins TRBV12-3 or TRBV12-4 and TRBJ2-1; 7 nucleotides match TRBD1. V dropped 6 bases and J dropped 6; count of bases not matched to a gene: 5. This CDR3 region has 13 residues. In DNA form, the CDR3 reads TGTGCCAGCAGACAGGGGTCAGGCAATGAGCAGTTCTTC. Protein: CASRQGSGNEQFF.

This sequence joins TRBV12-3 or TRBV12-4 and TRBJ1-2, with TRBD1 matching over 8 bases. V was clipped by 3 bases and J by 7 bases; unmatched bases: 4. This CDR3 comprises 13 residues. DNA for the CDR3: TGTGCCAGCAGTTTGCAGGGGGCGCGTGGCTACACCTTC. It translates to CASSLQGARGYTF.

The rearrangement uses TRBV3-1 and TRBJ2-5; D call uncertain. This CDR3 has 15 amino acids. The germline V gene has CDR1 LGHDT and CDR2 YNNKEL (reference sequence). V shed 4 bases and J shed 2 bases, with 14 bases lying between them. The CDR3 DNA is TGTGCCAGCAGCCCCCTAGGTTCTACACAAGAGACCCAGTACTTC. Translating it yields CASSPLGSTQETQYF.

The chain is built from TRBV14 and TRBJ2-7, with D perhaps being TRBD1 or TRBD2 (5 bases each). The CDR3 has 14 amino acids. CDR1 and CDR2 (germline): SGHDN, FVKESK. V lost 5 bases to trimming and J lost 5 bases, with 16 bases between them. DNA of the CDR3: TGTGCCAGCAGCGGTAGGGACCCAAAACACGAGCAGTACTTC. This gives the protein CASSGRDPKHEQYF.

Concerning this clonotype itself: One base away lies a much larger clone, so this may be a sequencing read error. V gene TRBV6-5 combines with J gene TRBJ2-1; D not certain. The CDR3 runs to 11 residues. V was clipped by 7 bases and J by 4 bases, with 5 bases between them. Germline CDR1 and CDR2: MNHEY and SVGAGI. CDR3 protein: CASKRYNEQFF. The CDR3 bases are TGTGCCAGCAAACGATACAATGAGCAGTTCTTC.

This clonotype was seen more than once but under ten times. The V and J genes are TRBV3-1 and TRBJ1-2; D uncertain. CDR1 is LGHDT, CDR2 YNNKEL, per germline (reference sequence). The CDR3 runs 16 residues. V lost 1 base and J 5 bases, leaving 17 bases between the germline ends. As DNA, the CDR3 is TGTGCCAGCAGCCAAGTAGGGATCCGGGGAGATTATGGCTACACCTTC. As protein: CASSQVGIRGDYGYTF.

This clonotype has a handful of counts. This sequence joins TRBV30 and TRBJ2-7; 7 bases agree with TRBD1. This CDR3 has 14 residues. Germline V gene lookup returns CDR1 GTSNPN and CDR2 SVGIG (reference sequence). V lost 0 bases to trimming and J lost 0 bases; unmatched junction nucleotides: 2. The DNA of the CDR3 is TGTGCCTGGAGTGTAGGGGGCCTCTCCTACGAGCAGTACTTC. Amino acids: CAWSVGGLSYEQYF.

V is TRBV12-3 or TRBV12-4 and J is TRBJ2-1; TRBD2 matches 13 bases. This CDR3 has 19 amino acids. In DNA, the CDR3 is TGTACCATCAGTTTCGCGGGACTAGCGGGGTGGAGCTCCTACAATGAGCAGTTCTTC. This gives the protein CTISFAGLAGWSSYNEQFF.

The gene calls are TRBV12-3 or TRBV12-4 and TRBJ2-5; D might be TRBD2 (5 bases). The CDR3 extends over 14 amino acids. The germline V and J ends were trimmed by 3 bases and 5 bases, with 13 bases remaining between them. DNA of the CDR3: TGTGCCAGCAGTTTCCGGAGGCCGGGGGAGACCCAGTACTTC. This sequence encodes CASSFRRPGETQYF.

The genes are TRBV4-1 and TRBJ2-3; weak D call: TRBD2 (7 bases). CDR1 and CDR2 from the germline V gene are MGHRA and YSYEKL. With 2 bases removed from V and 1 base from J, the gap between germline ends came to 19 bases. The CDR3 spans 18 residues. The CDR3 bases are TGCGCCAGCAGCCAACGTCCGCCGGGGGGCGTACGCACAGATACGCAGTATTTT. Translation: CASSQRPPGGVRTDTQYF.

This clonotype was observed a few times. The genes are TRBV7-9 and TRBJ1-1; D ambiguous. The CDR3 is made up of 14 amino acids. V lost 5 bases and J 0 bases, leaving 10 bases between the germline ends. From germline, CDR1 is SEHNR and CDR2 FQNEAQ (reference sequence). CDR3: CASSRSQLNTEAFF. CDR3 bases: TGTGCCAGCAGCCGGTCACAGCTGAACACTGAAGCTTTCTTT.

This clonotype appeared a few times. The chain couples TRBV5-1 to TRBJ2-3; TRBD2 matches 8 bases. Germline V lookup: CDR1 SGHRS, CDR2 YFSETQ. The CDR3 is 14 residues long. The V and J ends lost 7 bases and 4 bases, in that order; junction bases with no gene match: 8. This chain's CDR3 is CASGRAGAADTQYF. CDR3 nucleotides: TGCGCCAGCGGGAGAGCGGGAGCAGCAGATACGCAGTATTTT.

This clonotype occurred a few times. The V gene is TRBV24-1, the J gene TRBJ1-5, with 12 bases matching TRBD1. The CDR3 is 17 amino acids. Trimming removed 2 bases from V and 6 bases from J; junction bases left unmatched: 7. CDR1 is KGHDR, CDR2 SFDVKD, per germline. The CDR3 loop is CATSDSTGQGAGQPQHF. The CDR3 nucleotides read TGTGCCACCAGTGATTCGACGGGACAGGGGGCCGGTCAGCCCCAGCATTTT.

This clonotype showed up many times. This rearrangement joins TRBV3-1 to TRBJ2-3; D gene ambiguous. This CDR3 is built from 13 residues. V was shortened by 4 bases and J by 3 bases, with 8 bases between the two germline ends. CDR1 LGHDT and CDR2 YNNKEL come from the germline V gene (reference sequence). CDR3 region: CASSPRPTDTQYF. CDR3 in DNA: TGTGCCAGCAGCCCTAGACCAACAGATACGCAGTATTTT.

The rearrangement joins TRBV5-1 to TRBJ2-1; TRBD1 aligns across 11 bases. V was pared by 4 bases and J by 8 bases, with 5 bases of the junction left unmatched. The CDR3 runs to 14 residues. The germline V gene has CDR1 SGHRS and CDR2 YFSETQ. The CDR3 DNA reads TGCGCCAGCAGCACGGGACAGGGGGTCGATGAGCAGTTCTTC. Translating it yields CASSTGQGVDEQFF.